Listed below are T cell receptor beta chains from one sample, sequenced in a study of T cell repertoires in cytomegalovirus infection. TCRdb reanalysed the reads using MiXCR and keeps one entry per CDR3 protein. The repertoire holds 700,000 to 950,000 distinct CDR3 sequences, approximately 30% seen once, with 12% in the top ten. Their antigens remain unidentified. Sequencing used cultured CD8+ T cells from PBMCs, obtained from culture after CMV antigen stimulation. Receptors originate from a human donor in good health (CMV status not recorded). Some clones in this sample may be carry-over from other donors' samples. CDR3s leave out the opening cysteine and the closing phenylalanine or tryptophan.

v_call cdr3_length cdr3_aa
TRBV24-1 12 ATSGTPDWETQY
TRBV14 14 ASSRLVKTANTEAF
TRBV28 15 ASSSSTSGGVQETQY
TRBV12-3/TRBV12-4 12 ASSLVELEKEQF
TRBV20-1 14 SARLTPGRREDTQY
TRBV9 12 ASSEGAGAYEQY
TRBV20-1 13 SAFRSGGPGETQY
TRBV11-2 14 ASSGSGASSYNEQF
TRBV29-1 9 SVVTSYEQY
TRBV27 12 ASSSSATGNEQY
TRBV7-9 14 ASRRTGGRENEKLF
TRBV5-8 17 ASSRGQGAFPQGYNEQF
TRBV2 13 ASTRGLARRETQY
TRBV6-1 12 ASSEVLDRETQY
TRBV9 12 ASRGGSPNYGYT
TRBV9 11 ASSVTPGQPQH
TRBV27 12 ASRQGYSYNEQF
TRBV6-2/TRBV6-3 14 ASSYWQVGAYNEQF
TRBV27 12 ASSLSRFGQPQH
TRBV27 11 ASSLRAPEEQY
TRBV11-1 13 TSSPRRGNSYEQY
TRBV10-3 13 ARLLAGEPYNEQF
TRBV27 15 ASSSSRPGQGGYGYT
TRBV5-3 9 ATRRVTEQF
TRBV4-3 19 ASSQDRVNRANLISTDTQY
TRBV12-3/TRBV12-4 15 ASRIPLGGSNTGELF
TRBV27 12 ASSFAISNQPQH
TRBV6-1 13 ASRLKDSKSYGYT